Presented here are 32 T cell receptor beta chains from one specimen sequenced in a study of cytomegalovirus exposure and HLA in healthy donors. The protocol was immunoSEQ multiplex PCR, while the TCRdb copy is restricted to in-frame clones and leaves out a portion. This table has about 160,000 clones, around 85% appearing once. The source material was PBMCs. The receptors were gathered from a woman aged 25-40 years in good health and CMV-seronegative.

This chain connects TRBV21-1 to TRBJ2-2; no check of the table's D call, TRBD1, against the DNA was made. TRBV21-1 is recorded as a pseudogene. The CDR3 totals 16 residues. The CDR3 DNA reads TGTGCCAGCAGCAAAGATGACAGGGTGAACACCGGGGAGCTGTTTTTT. It is translated as CASSKDDRVNTGELFF.

V and J are TRBV6-5 and TRBJ2-1; D possibly corresponds to TRBD1 (6 bases). Germline CDR1 and CDR2: MNHEY and SVGAGI. CDR3 length: 12 residues. CDR3 sequence reads: CRNLRGHNEQFF. The CDR3 nucleotides read TGTCGGAACCTCAGGGGTCATAATGAGCAGTTCTTC.

The chain links TRBV2 to TRBJ2-1; 12 bases align to TRBD1. This CDR3 is 15 amino acids long. The V segment lost 6 bases and the J segment 7 bases; nucleotides outside the gene matches: 7. Germline values: CDR1 SNHLY, CDR2 FYNNEI. This chain's CDR3 is CASSPGQGARNEQFF. DNA for the CDR3: TGTGCCAGCAGCCCGGGACAGGGGGCCCGGAATGAGCAGTTCTTC.

The V gene is TRBV5-5, the J gene TRBJ2-7; D tentatively fits TRBD1 or TRBD2 (5 bases each). The CDR3 covers 16 residues. Trimming shortened V by 4 bases and J by 1 base, and 18 bases separated the two germline ends. Germline loops: CDR1 SGHKS, CDR2 YYEKEE (reference sequence). DNA of the CDR3: TGTGCCAGCAGCGGACGGTTCGGGACGGGGTCCTACGAGCAGTACTTC. Translation: CASSGRFGTGSYEQYF.

This clone is a singleton in its sample. The rearrangement joins TRBV2 to TRBJ2-3, with 10 positions matching TRBD1. Germline V gene data show CDR1 as SNHLY and CDR2 as FYNNEI. There are 14 residues in the CDR3. V dropped 6 bases and J dropped 1; count of bases not matched to a gene: 1. CDR3: CASRGTGGTDTQYF. CDR3 nucleotides: TGTGCCAGCAGAGGGACAGGGGGCACAGATACGCAGTATTTT.

This clone was found a few times. This chain uses TRBV30 with TRBJ2-7; D may be TRBD2 (6 bases). The V and J ends lost 2 bases and 0 bases respectively, with 14 bases between them. This CDR3 has 15 amino acids. Germline CDR1 GTSNPN, CDR2 SVGIG (reference sequence). The CDR3 region has the DNA TGTGCCTGGAGTCCATGGGACTCCCACTCCTACGAGCAGTACTTC. It codes for CAWSPWDSHSYEQYF. Looking up the rest from reference TRBV30 and TRBJ2-7 gives the full variable domain: SQTIHQWPATLVQPVGSPLSLECTVEGTSNPNLYWYRQAAGRGLQLLFYSVGIGQISSEVPQNLSASRPQDRQFILSSKKLLLSDSGFYLCAWSPWDSHSYEQYFGPGTRLTVT.

The chain couples TRBV28 to TRBJ1-2; D perhaps matches TRBD1 (5 bases). Germline V lookup: CDR1 MDHEN, CDR2 SYDVKM. The CDR3 sequence is 15 residues long. Trimming removed 6 bases at V and 6 bases at J, with 20 bases between. CDR3 residues: CASSSTLQVVHGYTF. CDR3 in DNA: TGTGCCAGCAGCAGCACTCTACAGGTTGTCCATGGCTACACCTTC.

The chain joins TRBV6-6 to TRBJ1-5; a possible D gene is TRBD1 (5 bases). The germline V gene has CDR1 MNHNY and CDR2 SVGAGI (reference sequence). The CDR3 length is 12 residues. The V end lost 0 bases, the J end lost 10 bases, and 7 bases lay between the germline ends. The CDR3 sequence is CASSYSGGPQHF. The CDR3 DNA is TGTGCCAGCAGTTACTCGGGGGGACCCCAGCATTTT.

This clone was seen only a few times. V and J are TRBV30 and TRBJ1-5; possible D gene TRBD1, 5 bases. V lost 0 bases to trimming and J lost 5 bases, with 8 bases between them. Germline V gene data show CDR1 as GTSNPN and CDR2 as SVGIG (reference sequence). This CDR3 has 13 amino acids. CDR3 sequence: CAWSVEGYQPQHF. Written as DNA, the CDR3 is TGTGCCTGGAGTGTAGAGGGGTATCAGCCCCAGCATTTT. Full variable domain (rest looked up from reference TRBV30 and TRBJ1-5): SQTIHQWPATLVQPVGSPLSLECTVEGTSNPNLYWYRQAAGRGLQLLFYSVGIGQISSEVPQNLSASRPQDRQFILSSKKLLLSDSGFYLCAWSVEGYQPQHFGDGTRLSIL.

The rearrangement links TRBV5-4 to TRBJ2-7; D may correspond to TRBD1 or TRBD2 (7 bases each). Trimming removed 4 bases at V and 5 bases at J, with 16 bases between. The CDR3 is 14 amino acids. Germline assignment: CDR1 SGHNT and CDR2 YYREEE (reference sequence). This chain's CDR3 is CASSRPRGGHEQYF. The DNA of the CDR3 is TGTGCCAGCAGCCGACCCAGGGGGGGGCACGAGCAGTACTTC.

This clone was observed a single time. This chain joins TRBV7-9 and TRBJ2-2; 7 bases align to TRBD2. The V gene end was trimmed by 2 bases and the J gene end by 0 bases; junction bases not matched to a gene: 6. The CDR3 is 17 residues long. Germline CDR1 reads SEHNR; CDR2 reads FQNEAQ (reference sequence). The CDR3 spells CASSLLGLDTNTGELFF. Written as DNA, the CDR3 is TGTGCCAGCAGCTTACTTGGACTAGACACGAACACCGGGGAGCTGTTTTTT. The complete variable domain, with remaining parts taken from reference TRBV7-9 and TRBJ2-2, reads DTGVSQNPRHKITKRGQNVTFRCDPISEHNRLYWYRQTLGQGPEFLTYFQNEAQLEKSRLLSDRFSAERPKGSFSTLEIQRTEQGDSAMYLCASSLLGLDTNTGELFFGEGSRLTVL.

By proportion, this clone is medium-sized. V gene TRBV15 combines with J gene TRBJ2-7; TRBD1 might be the D (5 bases). Germline loops: CDR1 LNHNV, CDR2 YYDKDF (reference sequence). The length of the CDR3 is 16 residues. Trimming shortened V by 1 base and J by 4 bases, and 17 bases separated the two germline ends. The CDR3 DNA reads TGTGCCACCAGCAGAGTGGATTGGGGCGACCTTTACGAGCAGTACTTC. This codes for CATSRVDWGDLYEQYF.

The chain has TRBV6-1 and TRBJ1-2; D is undetermined. CDR3 size: 13 residues. Germline CDR1 is MNHNS and CDR2 is SASEGT. Trimming stripped 3 bases from V and 6 bases from J, with 11 bases between. CDR3 amino acids: CASSELGVHGYTF. The CDR3 DNA is TGTGCCAGCAGTGAGTTGGGTGTTCATGGCTACACCTTC.

This clone occurred once. The chain joins TRBV5-4 to TRBJ1-4; D might be TRBD1 (5 bases). Germline loops: CDR1 SGHNT, CDR2 YYREEE (reference sequence). This CDR3 is built from 14 residues. Between the trimmed V and J ends, which lost 0 bases and 8 bases, there was a span of 11 bases. The DNA for the CDR3 is TGTGCCAGCAGCTTGGAGCAGGGAAGAGAAAAACTGTTTTTT. It codes for CASSLEQGREKLFF.

This chain links TRBV4-3 with TRBJ1-1; no clear D. The CDR3 totals 14 residues. From germline, CDR1 is LGHNA and CDR2 YSLEER. V was shortened by 0 bases and J by 1 base, with 6 bases between the two germline ends. The CDR3 region is CASSQDSRNTEAFF. The CDR3 DNA sequence: TGCGCCAGCAGCCAAGACTCCAGGAACACTGAAGCTTTCTTT.

In its sample, this clone was seen once. The chain has TRBV7-9 and TRBJ1-6; D might be TRBD1 (5 bases). Germline V CDR1 and CDR2: SEHNR, FQNEAQ (reference sequence). This CDR3 has 17 residues. Trimming removed 0 bases from V and 2 bases from J, with 11 bases in between. The CDR3 loop is CASSLAKPGTYNSPLHF. The CDR3 DNA sequence: TGTGCCAGCAGCTTAGCTAAGCCAGGGACCTATAATTCACCCCTCCACTTT.

CDR3 coding DNA: TGTGCCAGCAGCTTAGTCACCGGGGAGCTGTTTTTT. This codes for CASSLVTGELFF. This chain links TRBV7-9 with TRBJ2-2; no clear D. The germline V gene has CDR1 SEHNR and CDR2 FQNEAQ (reference sequence). This CDR3 region has 12 residues. Trimming took 1 base from V and 4 from J, leaving 1 base between them.

The gene calls are TRBV30 and TRBJ2-1, with TRBD1 as a possible D gene (6 bases). The CDR3 sequence is 13 residues long. Trimming pared 8 bases from V and 5 bases from J, leaving 16 bases between. Germline CDR1 GTSNPN, CDR2 SVGIG (reference sequence). The CDR3 is CARRRKGDNEQFF. CDR3 sequence (DNA): TGTGCCCGTCGACGGAAGGGGGACAATGAGCAGTTCTTC.

This chain connects TRBV5-1 to TRBJ2-7, with 11 bases that match TRBD2. The CDR3 extends over 16 amino acids. Losses at the gene ends were 3 bases for V and 3 bases for J; bases not matched to a gene: 8. From germline, CDR1 is SGHRS and CDR2 YFSETQ. DNA of the CDR3: TGCGCCAGCAGCTCCACCTTAGCGGGAGGGAGCTACGAGCAGTACTTC. Protein sequence: CASSSTLAGGSYEQYF.

The chain uses TRBV2 and TRBJ1-4; D perhaps matches TRBD1 (5 bases). V lost 4 bases to trimming and J lost 7 bases, with 16 bases between them. Germline V gene data show CDR1 as SNHLY and CDR2 as FYNNEI. The CDR3 sequence is 15 residues long. In nucleotides, the CDR3 is TGTGCCAGCAGTGTGAGAGGAGACAGAGCTGAAAAACTGTTTTTT. Amino acids: CASSVRGDRAEKLFF.

The rearrangement links TRBV12-5 to TRBJ2-3; either TRBD1 or TRBD2 may supply D (6 bases each). The V end was cut by 1 base, the J end by 4 bases, with 15 bases between. This CDR3 spans 16 amino acids. The germline V gene encodes CDR1 LGHNT and CDR2 FRNRAP. In nucleotides, the CDR3 is TGTGCTAGTGGTTTGGCCCGAGGGGGGATCGCAGATACGCAGTATTTT. Translated: CASGLARGGIADTQYF. Filled out from reference TRBV12-5 and TRBJ2-3, the complete variable domain reads DARVTQTPRHKVTEMGQEVTMRCQPILGHNTVFWYRQTMMQGLELLAYFRNRAPLDDSGMPKDRFSAEMPDATLATLKIQPSEPRDSAVYFCASGLARGGIADTQYFGPGTRLTVL.

V is TRBV5-1 and J is TRBJ2-1, with TRBD2 matching 8 bases. CDR1 is SGHRS and CDR2 is YFSETQ in the germline V gene. The V segment lost 0 bases and the J segment 4 bases; nucleotides outside the gene matches: 6. This CDR3 has 16 residues. CDR3 DNA sequence: TGCGCCAGCAGCTTGGCGCGCGGGGGGATGTACAATGAGCAGTTCTTC. It encodes CASSLARGGMYNEQFF.

V and J are TRBV7-9 and TRBJ2-1, with D perhaps matching TRBD2 (6 bases). The CDR3 contains 15 residues. Between the trimmed V and J ends, which lost 5 bases and 6 bases, there was a span of 17 bases. The germline gives CDR1 SEHNR, CDR2 FQNEAQ (reference sequence). Here the CDR3 reads CASSPAALGGNEQFF. CDR3 nucleotides: TGTGCCAGCAGCCCGGCCGCCCTGGGGGGCAATGAGCAGTTCTTC.

V usage is TRBV15 and J usage is TRBJ2-7; perhaps TRBD2 as D (6 bases). Germline loops: CDR1 LNHNV, CDR2 YYDKDF (reference sequence). Deletions cut 1 base from V and 3 bases from J, with 13 bases between. The CDR3 sequence is 15 residues long. DNA of the CDR3: TGTGCCACCAGCAGAGTAATGGAGGGCCTCTACGAGCAGTACTTC. This translates into CATSRVMEGLYEQYF.

This rearrangement joins TRBV6-5 to TRBJ2-2; TRBD1 is a possible D gene (6 bases). The CDR3 is made up of 15 amino acids. Trimming stripped 2 bases from V and 1 base from J, with 8 bases between. CDR1 is MNHEY, CDR2 SVGAGI, per germline. The CDR3, as DNA: TGTGCCAGCAGTTACAGGACAGAGAACACCGGGGAGCTGTTTTTT. Amino acid sequence: CASSYRTENTGELFF.

V is TRBV7-2 and J is TRBJ2-7; maybe TRBD2 (5 bases). Germline loops: CDR1 SGHTA, CDR2 FQGNSA. The CDR3 loop spans 15 amino acids. The germline V and J ends were trimmed by 5 bases and 6 bases, with 20 bases remaining between them. CDR3 protein: CASSEYHGMSSEQYF. As DNA, the CDR3 is TGTGCCAGCAGCGAATACCACGGGATGTCGAGCGAGCAGTACTTC.

The chain is built from TRBV7-9 and TRBJ2-3, with D maybe TRBD2 (6 bases). The CDR3 spans 13 residues. Germline assignment: CDR1 SEHNR and CDR2 FQNEAQ (reference sequence). Trimming removed 2 bases at V and 4 bases at J, with 7 bases between. DNA of the CDR3: TGTGCCAGCAGCTTAACGGGGGCAGATACGCAGTATTTT. This encodes CASSLTGADTQYF.

The rearrangement joins TRBV4-3 to TRBJ2-3; D ambiguous. V was cut by 1 base and J by 4 bases, with 6 bases left in between. Germline V CDR1 and CDR2: LGHNA, YSLEER. The CDR3 loop spans 13 amino acids. CDR3 residues: CASSQVGSDTQYF. CDR3 sequence (DNA): TGCGCCAGCAGCCAAGTAGGTTCAGATACGCAGTATTTT.

The V gene is TRBV7-9, the J gene TRBJ1-2; TRBD1 might be the D (5 bases). CDR3 length equals 16 residues. Trimming took 5 bases from V and 4 from J, leaving 20 bases between them. Germline assignment: CDR1 SEHNR and CDR2 FQNEAQ (reference sequence). DNA of the CDR3: TGTGCCAGCAGCGGAGGGGTTCAAACCCCTAGCTATGGCTACACCTTC. Its translation: CASSGGVQTPSYGYTF.

This clone was picked up one time. V is TRBV7-3 and J is TRBJ1-2; D is uncertain. The CDR3 is 18 amino acids. Germline V gene lookup returns CDR1 SGHTA and CDR2 FQGTGA. V was clipped by 3 bases and J by 6 bases, with 26 bases between them. CDR3 nucleotides: TGTGCCAGCAGCTTCAAGCCGGGCCCACTTTGGTGGCTCGATGGCTACACCTTC. Protein product: CASSFKPGPLWWLDGYTF.

This chain links TRBV19 with TRBJ1-1; tentative D call: TRBD1 (5 bases). CDR3 length: 15 residues. V gave up 0 bases and J gave up 2 bases, with 10 bases separating them. Looked up from germline, CDR1 is LNHDA and CDR2 is SQIVND (reference sequence). The CDR3 DNA reads TGTGCCAGTAGTATAGACGGGGCACCTAACACTGAAGCTTTCTTT. Residues: CASSIDGAPNTEAFF.

This chain connects TRBV5-1 to TRBJ2-3; perhaps D is TRBD1 or TRBD2 (6 bases each). The CDR3 sequence is 15 residues long. Germline loops: CDR1 SGHRS, CDR2 YFSETQ. Deletions cut 0 bases from V and 2 bases from J, with 10 bases between. DNA for the CDR3: TGCGCCAGCAGCTTGGAAGGGGGGCCCACAGATACGCAGTATTTT. This gives the protein CASSLEGGPTDTQYF.